Below, 17 T cell receptor beta chains from the same sample are listed, as sequenced in a study of T cell repertoires in cytomegalovirus infection. A single record per CDR3 protein comes from TCRdb applying MiXCR to the reads. This sample has about 770,000 distinct CDR3 sequences, with under 35% found just once. For these receptors, no antigen is known. Sequenced material: cultured CD8+ T cells from PBMCs, taken from culture after CMV antigen stimulation. These receptor sequences come from a human donor in good health (CMV status not recorded). Some clones in this sample may be carry-over from other donors' samples.

This clonotype was counted a few times. The rearrangement joins TRBV7-6 to TRBJ2-5; D gene unclear. Trimming shortened V by 1 base and J by 1 base, and 10 bases separated the two germline ends. Germline loops: CDR1 SGHVS, CDR2 FNYEAQ. This CDR3 is 15 amino acids long. The CDR3 coding sequence is TGTGCCAGCAGCTTAGGTGGGCCACCCCAAGAGACCCAGTACTTC. This translates into CASSLGGPPQETQYF.

The chain uses TRBV5-6 and TRBJ2-1; 15 bases match TRBD2. The trim removed 1 base at V and 8 bases at J, leaving 10 bases unmatched. This CDR3 has 18 amino acids. CDR1 and CDR2 (germline): SGHDT, YYEEEE. CDR3 nucleotide sequence: TGTGCCAGCAGCTTGAGGCACTGGACTAGCGGGGGGGAGGATGAGCAGTTCTTC. Encoded protein: CASSLRHWTSGGEDEQFF.

J is TRBJ2-5 and V is TRBV6-1; unclear D gene. The germline V gene has CDR1 MNHNS and CDR2 SASEGT. The CDR3 sequence is 15 residues long. The V and J ends lost 5 bases and 4 bases respectively, with 17 bases between them. The CDR3 nucleotides are TGTGCCAGCAGTTACGAAAGAGCGCACCGAGAGACCCAGTACTTC. It is translated as CASSYERAHRETQYF.

This clonotype was picked up a small number of times. V is TRBV10-3 and J is TRBJ2-7, with a weak D call TRBD2 (6 bases). Germline CDR1 is ENHRY and CDR2 is SYGVKD. Trimming removed 11 bases from V and 4 bases from J, with 18 bases in between. The CDR3 has 13 amino acids. The CDR3 DNA follows: TGTGCCGGAAGCGGGCCTGGGGTATACGAGCAGTACTTC. Amino acid sequence: CAGSGPGVYEQYF.

The chain is built from TRBV6-2 or TRBV6-3 and TRBJ1-5; no definite D call. The CDR3 is 11 amino acids. The V gene's germline CDR1 is MNHEY and CDR2 SVGEGT. Trimming took 5 bases from V and 11 from J, leaving 10 bases between them. The CDR3 bases are TGTGCCAGCAGTGCGGGCCCGGCCCAGCATTTT. Translation: CASSAGPAQHF.

The rearrangement links TRBV6-1 to TRBJ1-1; D is perhaps TRBD1 (5 bases). Trimming pared 6 bases from V and 0 bases from J, leaving 17 bases between. Germline CDR1 is MNHNS and CDR2 is SASEGT. The CDR3 covers 16 residues. The CDR3 spells CASSAWGGALNTEAFF. The CDR3 DNA reads TGTGCCAGCAGCGCCTGGGGGGGTGCGTTGAACACTGAAGCTTTCTTT.

The chain uses TRBV6-1 and TRBJ1-1; D is possibly TRBD1 (6 bases). Germline V gene data show CDR1 as MNHNS and CDR2 as SASEGT. The CDR3 is 17 amino acids. The V and J ends lost 7 bases and 6 bases respectively, with 27 bases between them. The CDR3 DNA reads TGTGCCAGCATGGACAGTTTAAGTAGGGGGAATGAGGCTGAAGCTTTCTTT. Protein: CASMDSLSRGNEAEAFF.

This clonotype has only a few counts. The chain is built from TRBV7-8 and TRBJ1-5, with D tentatively TRBD1 (5 bases). Germline loops: CDR1 SGHVS, CDR2 FQNEAQ. The CDR3 is made up of 15 amino acids. V lost 0 bases and J 5 bases, leaving 11 bases between the germline ends. The CDR3 DNA is TGTGCCAGCAGCTTAGCTGCAGGGCCTTATCAGCCCCAGCATTTT. Amino acid sequence: CASSLAAGPYQPQHF.

The CDR3 is CASSLKIGAGTTDTQYF. In nucleotides, the CDR3 is TGTGCCAGCAGCTTGAAGATTGGGGCCGGAACCACAGATACGCAGTATTTT. The rearrangement joins TRBV5-5 to TRBJ2-3; D is perhaps TRBD1 (5 bases). The CDR3 has 17 amino acids. The V and J ends lost 1 base and 2 bases respectively, with 17 bases between them. Germline V gene lookup returns CDR1 SGHKS and CDR2 YYEKEE (reference sequence).

V and J are TRBV19 and TRBJ2-7; no definite D call. In germline, CDR1 is LNHDA, CDR2 SQIVND (reference sequence). This CDR3 has 15 residues. Trimming removed 5 bases from V and 0 bases from J, with 14 bases in between. CDR3: CASSPRQTLSYEQYF. CDR3 bases: TGTGCCAGTAGTCCTCGCCAGACACTCTCCTACGAGCAGTACTTC. The full variable domain, its missing parts supplied by reference TRBV19 and TRBJ2-7, is DGGITQSPKYLFRKEGQNVTLSCEQNLNHDAMYWYRQDPGQGLRLIYYSQIVNDFQKGDIAEGYSVSREKKESFPLTVTSAQKNPTAFYLCASSPRQTLSYEQYFGPGTRLTVT.

This clonotype turned up a few times. V and J are TRBV2 and TRBJ2-1, with 7 bases that match TRBD2. The germline V gene has CDR1 SNHLY and CDR2 FYNNEI. CDR3 length: 15 amino acids. The V segment lost 0 bases and the J segment 4 bases; nucleotides outside the gene matches: 3. This CDR3 is CASSEAVGGYNEQFF. The CDR3 DNA follows: TGTGCCAGCAGTGAAGCAGTGGGGGGGTACAATGAGCAGTTCTTC.

This clonotype was detected a few times. The chain employs TRBV7-9 and TRBJ1-5; no firm D call. The CDR3 covers 13 residues. Trimming removed 4 bases from V and 9 bases from J, with 13 bases in between. From germline, CDR1 is SEHNR and CDR2 FQNEAQ (reference sequence). The CDR3 DNA reads as TGTGCCAGCAGCTCGGCCGGAACATTGCCCCAGCATTTT. Its translation is CASSSAGTLPQHF.

This clonotype was detected many times. V usage is TRBV6-5 and J usage is TRBJ1-1; a possible D gene is TRBD1 (5 bases). CDR3 length: 15 amino acids. Germline loops: CDR1 MNHEY, CDR2 SVGAGI. Trimming took 0 bases from V and 0 from J, leaving 8 bases between them. CDR3 residues: CASSYSPGLNTEAFF. CDR3 in DNA: TGTGCCAGCAGTTACTCTCCGGGACTGAACACTGAAGCTTTCTTT.

V gene TRBV6-2 or TRBV6-3 combines with J gene TRBJ2-7; TRBD2 might be the D (5 bases). Germline V CDR1 and CDR2: MNHEY, SVGEGT. V gave up 5 bases and J gave up 2 bases, with 16 bases separating them. The CDR3 runs to 15 residues. The DNA for the CDR3 is TGTGCCAGCAGTACCTTCCAGCGGAGTACCTACGAGCAGTACTTC. This sequence encodes CASSTFQRSTYEQYF.

This clonotype was picked up a small number of times. V usage is TRBV11-2 and J usage is TRBJ2-5; no clear D. CDR3 length: 12 amino acids. The ends were cut back, 4 bases at V and 7 bases at J, with 10 bases in the middle. Germline V gene data show CDR1 as SGHAT and CDR2 as FQNNGV. In nucleotides, the CDR3 is TGTGCCAGCAGCTCCCAAGACGGGACCCAGTACTTC. Protein product: CASSSQDGTQYF.

V is TRBV2 and J is TRBJ2-7; TRBD2 aligns across 8 bases. The trim removed 7 bases at V and 2 bases at J, leaving 10 bases unmatched. Germline-derived CDR1 and CDR2 are SNHLY and FYNNEI. The CDR3 totals 15 residues. The CDR3 reads CASNPSGGETYEQYF. As DNA, the CDR3 is TGTGCCAGCAACCCGAGCGGGGGTGAGACCTACGAGCAGTACTTC.

This rearrangement joins TRBV7-9 to TRBJ2-7; either TRBD1 or TRBD2 may fit D (5 bases each). Trimming removed 3 bases from V and 2 bases from J, with 11 bases in between. Germline loops: CDR1 SEHNR, CDR2 FQNEAQ (reference sequence). The CDR3 loop spans 14 amino acids. The CDR3 DNA follows: TGTGCCAGCAGCTTCAGTGGGGACCCCTACGAGCAGTACTTC. It specifies CASSFSGDPYEQYF.